Only a few counts were recorded for the clone carrying this TCR beta chain. TCRdb reprocessed the RACE reads via MiXCR and lists one record per CDR3 protein. Found here are roughly 120,000 distinct CDR3 sequences, 9% to 9.5% of them singletons; the top ten hold 3% to 4%. The germline V gene encodes CDR1 KGHSH and CDR2 LQKENI. J gave up 2 bases and V 2 bases, and 4 bases lay outside the gene matches. The CDR3 runs to 15 residues. This sample is part of a study of human T cells and chemical hapten exposure. Study information: Per-sample variation in TCR yield stemmed mainly from small pooled library volume differences.

Time point reported: patch test 2, 6 weeks after DPC sensitization. Specified treatment: therapeutic diphenylcyclopropenone sensitization with weekly scalp DPC. This material consisted of whole blood, taken in connection with sensitization to the hapten diphenylcyclopropenone (DPC). The chain has TRBV18 and TRBJ2-7; TRBD1 matches at 9 bases. The sequence was obtained from a woman in her 40s with alopecia areata. Some clones in this sample may be carry-over from other donors' samples. DNA for the CDR3: TGTGCCAGCTCACCAAGGACAGGGGTTCCCTACGAGCAGTACTTC. Translated, it gives CASSPRTGVPYEQYF.